The 18 T cell receptor beta chains given below trace back to one sample, sequenced in a study of a mutant IDH1 vaccine in newly diagnosed glioma. The data were produced by immunoSEQ multiplex PCR, yet TCRdb's version contains in-frame clones alone and is incomplete. In the table there are about 20,000 clones, over 75% of which are singletons. Described time point: baseline, week 1 (first vaccination visit). The sample's treatment: pre-vaccination baseline after standard-of-care therapy. The sequencing here drew on PBMCs, taken from a glioma patient treated with radiotherapy, temozolomide or both. All receptors derive from a man between 40 and 49 years old with glioma.

The chain is built from TRBV6-5 and TRBJ2-5; D is unclear. Trimming removed 4 bases at V and 2 bases at J, with 14 bases between. CDR1 and CDR2 from the germline V gene are MNHEY and SVGAGI. There are 15 residues in the CDR3. In nucleotides, the CDR3 is TGTGCCAGCAGTTCCCTGGACGGTGAACAAGAGACCCAGTACTTC. Its protein is CASSSLDGEQETQYF.

The chain has TRBV5-4 and TRBJ1-1, with 7 bases aligning to TRBD1. V trimming: 4 bases; J trimming: 5 bases; junction bases outside the gene matches: 5. Germline assignment: CDR1 SGHNT and CDR2 YYREEE (reference sequence). The CDR3 extends over 13 amino acids. The CDR3 here is CASSRQGGTEAFF. The CDR3 DNA reads as TGTGCCAGCAGCCGACAGGGTGGGACTGAAGCTTTCTTT.

This chain links TRBV30 with TRBJ1-2, with D unresolved. CDR1 and CDR2 (germline): GTSNPN, SVGIG (reference sequence). The CDR3 has 13 residues. Trimming stripped 3 bases from V and 6 bases from J, with 14 bases between. Here the CDR3 DNA reads TGTGCCTGGAGACCTGGCCCGTCACATGGCTACACCTTC. Translating it yields CAWRPGPSHGYTF.

The rearrangement links TRBV10-2 to TRBJ1-2; no definite D call. Germline V lookup: CDR1 WSHSY, CDR2 SAAADI. The CDR3 runs 12 residues. The V gene lost 0 bases and the J gene lost 4 bases, with 3 bases spanning the gap. The CDR3 sequence: CASSESGYGYTF. In nucleotides, the CDR3 is TGCGCCAGCAGTGAGTCGGGCTATGGCTACACCTTC.

The chain is built from TRBV7-2 and TRBJ1-6; 8 positions match TRBD1. The germline CDR1 and CDR2 sequences are SGHTA and FQGNSA. The CDR3 has 16 residues. V lost 4 bases and J lost 7; bases outside the gene matches: 9. CDR3 DNA: TGTGCCAGCAGCTCCGCACGGGACAGGAGAAATTCACCCCTCCACTTT. Amino acids: CASSSARDRRNSPLHF.

This clone is a singleton in its sample. The chain carries TRBV6-1 and TRBJ1-2; 7 bases match TRBD1. The germline CDR1 and CDR2 sequences are MNHNS and SASEGT. This CDR3 is built from 13 residues. V trimming: 4 bases; J trimming: 4 bases; junction bases outside the gene matches: 3. The CDR3 region has the DNA TGTGCCAGCAGTGGCAACAGGGGCTATGGCTACACCTTC. Translation: CASSGNRGYGYTF.

The gene calls are TRBV6-5 and TRBJ1-1, with a possible D match to TRBD1 (5 bases). The CDR3 sequence is 13 residues long. Between the trimmed V and J ends, which lost 4 bases and 4 bases, there was a span of 10 bases. CDR1 MNHEY and CDR2 SVGAGI come from the germline V gene. The CDR3 nucleotides are TGTGCCAGCAGTTCCCCGGGGGGCACTGAAGCTTTCTTT. Protein: CASSSPGGTEAFF.

This chain joins TRBV5-1 and TRBJ2-1; TRBD1 is a possible D gene (6 bases). V dropped 1 base and J dropped 2 bases, with 10 bases sitting between them. Germline CDR1 is SGHRS and CDR2 is YFSETQ. The CDR3 loop spans 15 amino acids. CDR3 DNA sequence: TGCGCCAGCAGCTTGACAGGGAACACCTACAATGAGCAGTTCTTC. Translated, it gives CASSLTGNTYNEQFF.

The chain is built from TRBV5-8 and TRBJ1-4; D gene unclear. The germline V gene has CDR1 SGHTS and CDR2 YDEGEE. V shed 1 base and J shed 8 bases, with 18 bases lying between them. CDR3 length: 16 residues. Here the CDR3 DNA reads TGTGCCAGCAGCTTGAACTCTGGGTTGAGTCTAGAAAAACTGTTTTTT. Residues: CASSLNSGLSLEKLFF.

The rearrangement joins TRBV30 to TRBJ1-1; the D gene is possibly TRBD1 (6 bases). In germline, CDR1 is GTSNPN, CDR2 SVGIG (reference sequence). The CDR3 runs to 12 residues. Between the trimmed V and J ends, which lost 8 bases and 4 bases, there was a span of 14 bases. The CDR3 region has the DNA TGTGCCCAAATAGGGGGTACCACTGAAGCTTTCTTT. This encodes CAQIGGTTEAFF.

The rearrangement links TRBV7-9 to TRBJ1-5; D is undetermined. CDR3 length: 15 amino acids. V was trimmed by 3 bases and J by 2 bases, leaving 11 bases between them. Per germline, CDR1 SEHNR and CDR2 FQNEAQ (reference sequence). The chain's CDR3 is CASSLGGAGNQPQHF. CDR3 coding DNA: TGTGCCAGCAGCTTGGGAGGCGCGGGCAATCAGCCCCAGCATTTT. The whole variable domain, filled in from reference TRBV7-9 and TRBJ1-5, reads DTGVSQNPRHKITKRGQNVTFRCDPISEHNRLYWYRQTLGQGPEFLTYFQNEAQLEKSRLLSDRFSAERPKGSFSTLEIQRTEQGDSAMYLCASSLGGAGNQPQHFGDGTRLSIL.

This clone was seen just once. The V and J genes are TRBV4-1 and TRBJ2-3, with TRBD2 matching over 11 bases. V trimming: 3 bases; J trimming: 4 bases; junction bases outside the gene matches: 3. Germline loops: CDR1 MGHRA, CDR2 YSYEKL. The CDR3 extends over 15 amino acids. The CDR3 sequence is CASSHSGRDADTQYF. CDR3 DNA: TGCGCCAGCAGCCATAGCGGGAGGGACGCAGATACGCAGTATTTT.

The chain has TRBV19 and TRBJ2-7; 12 bases are a match to TRBD1. The CDR3 is 15 amino acids. Germline loops: CDR1 LNHDA, CDR2 SQIVND (reference sequence). The V segment lost 6 bases and the J segment 3 bases; nucleotides outside the gene matches: 6. CDR3: CASSAGTGGGYEQYV. The CDR3 nucleotides are TGTGCCAGTAGCGCTGGGACAGGGGGCGGCTACGAGCAGTACGTC.

V and J are TRBV6-1 and TRBJ1-2; 8 positions match TRBD1. The germline CDR1 and CDR2 sequences are MNHNS and SASEGT. Unmatched junction bases numbered 7, after V lost 5 bases and J lost 2 bases. CDR3 size: 15 residues. Here the CDR3 reads CASSSAGTGNYGYTF. For the CDR3, the DNA is TGTGCCAGCAGTTCGGCCGGGACAGGCAACTATGGCTACACCTTC.

The V call is TRBV10-2, the J call TRBJ2-7, with 8 positions matching TRBD1. The CDR3 contains 11 residues. Germline values: CDR1 WSHSY, CDR2 SAAADI. V lost 6 bases, J lost 6 bases, and 1 base stayed unmatched. CDR3 amino acids: CASRDRGEQYV. CDR3 sequence (DNA): TGCGCCAGCAGAGACAGGGGCGAGCAGTACGTC.

In its sample, this clone is medium-sized (0.01 to 0.1%). The V call is TRBV12-5, the J call TRBJ1-3; TRBD1 matches 7 bases. J gave up 3 bases and V 4 bases, and 9 bases lay outside the gene matches. This CDR3 comprises 16 residues. Germline CDR1 LGHNT, CDR2 FRNRAP. The CDR3 nucleotides read TGTGCTAGTGGTTGCATAAACAGGGGTGATGGAAACACCATATATTTT. Protein sequence: CASGCINRGDGNTIYF.

CDR3 amino acids: CASSNRDRLDHTF. CDR3 DNA sequence: TGTGCCAGTAGTAATCGGGACCGCCTGGACCACACCTTC. The genes are TRBV19 and TRBJ1-2, with D possibly being TRBD1 (5 bases). The germline V gene has CDR1 LNHDA and CDR2 SQIVND (reference sequence). This CDR3 has 13 residues. With 4 bases removed from V and 12 bases from J, the gap between germline ends came to 18 bases.

The chain recombines TRBV6-1 with TRBJ2-7, with TRBD1 as a possible D gene (6 bases). Trimming shortened V by 10 bases and J by 7 bases, and 23 bases separated the two germline ends. CDR3 size: 14 residues. CDR1 MNHNS and CDR2 SASEGT come from the germline V gene. For the CDR3, the DNA is TGTGCCACCCAAAACAGGGACCGCCGGCGGGAGCAGTACGTC. Translating gives CATQNRDRRREQYV.